This entry features one TCR beta chain sequence. This clonotype was seen repeatedly, ten times or more. The specificity of this receptor is unknown. The sample holds no much larger clone one base away, and base qualities are not on file. The germline V gene encodes CDR1 SGHRS and CDR2 YFSETQ. The V end loses 0 bases and the J end loses 8 bases, and a stretch of 11 bases separates them. From the cysteine up to the phenylalanine, the CDR3 has a length of 13 residues. CDR3 DNA is the only sequence kept; it has 39 bases, read in frame from the first base. The data were taken from a study of T cells in Graves' hyperthyroidism and ophthalmopathy (dated by TCRdb to between 2017 and 2020). Looking at the study overall: To identify distinguishing TCR V-J signatures, a discovery cohort of around 100 patients was used, comprising 43 with Graves' ophthalmopathy and under 60 with stable Graves' hyperthyroidism. Thyroid tissue and blood T-cell repertoires from six Graves' hyperthyroidism patients were also compared in the study. After blood sampling, hyperthyroidism patients were treated with methimazole at a starting dose of 30 mg daily, and ophthalmopathy patients were treated with high-dose intravenous methylprednisolone. The 100 or so discovery patients were randomly divided into training and test sets at a 7:3 ratio. Prospective prediction of ophthalmopathy was tested in an independent validation cohort consisting of 18 hyperthyroidism patients and about 17 patients who later progressed to ophthalmopathy. TCR Vbeta CDR3 sequencing of approximately 140 peripheral blood samples (roughly 41 ophthalmopathy, over 70 hyperthyroidism and approximately 17 progressor patients) is reported in the paper.

The TCR beta CDR3 regions were amplified from the RNA transcripts. The first round of RT-PCR for the TCR CDR3 was performed with the HTBI primer set and the Qiagen OneStep RT-PCR kit. The libraries were constructed in a second round of multiplex PCR and then size-selected and purified. Libraries were sequenced paired-end with 100 bp reads on an Illumina HiSeq2000. In the source study's methods: Raw data were processed with SOAPnuke, discarding reads with adapters, uncalled bases, mean Phred below 15, or no exact constant-primer or identifier match. High-quality paired reads were merged using COPE v1.2.5, and each unique nucleotide sequence was defined as a clonotype. MiTCR v1.1 was used to align the clonotypes against IMGT TRBV, TRBD and TRBJ reference segments. The analysis was restricted to V-J combinations with a frequency above 0.0001, which together covered roughly 99% of the repertoires. The TCS score was defined as F50 (clonal expansion) divided by E x V (chaos), with BLOSUM62-based TCRdist calculated between CDR3 peptides within each V-J. Welch's t-statistics and random forest reduced several hundred V-J features to some 14, which were used in a naive Bayes classifier (R e1071). The Morisita-Horn index was used to measure how similar the thyroid and blood repertoires were. The raw public data were reprocessed by TCRdb itself: fastp quality trimming at Q25, MiXCR clonotype calling, in-frame beta chains only. All rows with the same CDR3 protein become a single entry with the most common DNA and genes. TCRdb's processing, not the authors', yielded these V and J calls. The sample table contains 450,000 to 700,000 distinct CDR3 sequences; only one count was recorded for about 43% of them. About 20% of the sample lies in the top ten.

Patients with uncontrolled infections, other autoimmune diseases, pregnancy or lactation were excluded. Diagnoses were based on clinical symptoms, serum thyroxine and TRAb, thyroid ultrasound and orbital computed tomography. Trizol reagent was used to extract total RNA, and RNA quality was then checked on an Agilent 2100 Bioanalyzer. Summary of the overall study and its limitations: Ophthalmopathy was separated from stable hyperthyroidism by a 13 V-J signature model, with roughly 88% sensitivity and 81% to 82% specificity obtained in cross-validation and 80%/75% obtained in testing. Sample size was not statistically predetermined, and blinding of investigators to group allocation was not performed. In validation, the model predicted progression to ophthalmopathy with roughly 70% sensitivity and about 72% specificity, a median of about 6.7 months before onset. Most expanded thyroid clonotypes (frequency above 0.001) were also detected in blood, suggesting blood repertoires may reflect thyroid immune responses.

The material sequenced was peripheral blood or thyroid tissue (not recorded which). The TCR originated in an adult woman with Graves' disease, either hyperthyroidism or ophthalmopathy (not recorded which). The chain is encoded by TRBV5-1 joined to TRBJ1-1; the D gene assignment is ambiguous. The CDR3 amino acid sequence is: CASSLVGSLEAFF. DNA sequence: TGCGCCAGCAGCTTGGTGGGGTCCCTAGAAGCTTTCTTT.